This is a list of T cell receptor beta chains from one sample in a study of cytomegalovirus exposure and HLA in healthy donors. Measured with immunoSEQ multiplex PCR; TCRdb has only the in-frame clones, and not every one. The repertoire holds over 130,000 clones, with approximately 84% as singletons. The specimen was PBMCs. All receptors come from a man younger than 45 in good health and CMV-seropositive. Both conserved end residues are part of each CDR3. Each record gives: clone size, J gene, D gene, V gene, CDR3 DNA, CDR3 protein. A D gene is named only where the DNA matches it firmly. Clone size is shown for a subset of rows, as once, few, many or a class of expanded clone.

clone_size: NA
j_call: TRBJ2-2
d_call: NA
v_call: TRBV7-9
cdr3_nt: TGTGCCAGCAGCCAAGGTGGCGGAAAGAACGGGGAGCTGTTTTTT
cdr3_aa: CASSQGGGKNGELFF

clone_size: once
j_call: TRBJ2-5
d_call: NA
v_call: TRBV4-1
cdr3_nt: TGCGCCAGCAGCCAGGAGGACCGTGCCCAAGAGACCCAGTACTTC
cdr3_aa: CASSQEDRAQETQYF

clone_size: NA
j_call: TRBJ2-1
d_call: TRBD1
v_call: TRBV28
cdr3_nt: TGTGCCAGCAGTTCTACAGGGGGAAGCGATGAGCAGTTCTTC
cdr3_aa: CASSSTGGSDEQFF

clone_size: NA
j_call: TRBJ2-7
d_call: NA
v_call: TRBV29-1
cdr3_nt: TGCAGCGTGGGGGACTCTACCTACGAGCAGTACTTC
cdr3_aa: CSVGDSTYEQYF

clone_size: NA
j_call: TRBJ2-7
d_call: TRBD2
v_call: TRBV10-1
cdr3_nt: TGCGCCAGCAGTGCGGGAGGCCCGGGCGAGCAGTACTTC
cdr3_aa: CASSAGGPGEQYF

clone_size: NA
j_call: TRBJ1-6
d_call: NA
v_call: TRBV30
cdr3_nt: TGTGCCTGGAGTGTACACGCGGGGGATTCACCCCTCCACTTT
cdr3_aa: CAWSVHAGDSPLHF

clone_size: NA
j_call: TRBJ1-1
d_call: NA
v_call: TRBV6-5
cdr3_nt: TGTGCCAGCAGTTACTCTAACAGGGTGAACACTGAAGCTTTCTTT
cdr3_aa: CASSYSNRVNTEAFF

clone_size: NA
j_call: TRBJ1-3
d_call: NA
v_call: TRBV9
cdr3_nt: TGTGCCAGCAGCGGGTGGGGCGACACCATATATTTT
cdr3_aa: CASSGWGDTIYF

clone_size: NA
j_call: TRBJ2-7
d_call: NA
v_call: TRBV19
cdr3_nt: TGTGCCAGTAGTATTCGGGCAAGCGCCGGGACACCCGAGCGCGAGCAGTACTTC
cdr3_aa: CASSIRASAGTPEREQYF

clone_size: NA
j_call: TRBJ2-3
d_call: TRBD1
v_call: TRBV18
cdr3_nt: TGTGCCAGCTCACCACGGGACAGGGAGGGGCAGGATACGCAGTATTTT
cdr3_aa: CASSPRDREGQDTQYF

clone_size: NA
j_call: TRBJ2-7
d_call: NA
v_call: TRBV19
cdr3_nt: TGTGCCAGTAGTATGGGAGGGACAGGAGCCTACGAGCAGTACTTC
cdr3_aa: CASSMGGTGAYEQYF

clone_size: NA
j_call: TRBJ2-7
d_call: TRBD1
v_call: TRBV28
cdr3_nt: TGTGCCACAAGGACAGGGGGTAAATACGAGCAGTACTTC
cdr3_aa: CATRTGGKYEQYF

clone_size: NA
j_call: TRBJ1-1
d_call: NA
v_call: TRBV11-2
cdr3_nt: TGTGCCAGCAGCCGACAGGAAAGGAACACTGAAGCTTTCTTT
cdr3_aa: CASSRQERNTEAFF

clone_size: NA
j_call: TRBJ1-6
d_call: NA
v_call: TRBV10-3
cdr3_nt: TGTGCCATCAGTGAGTCAGGGGAAAATTCACCCCTCCACTTT
cdr3_aa: CAISESGENSPLHF

clone_size: NA
j_call: TRBJ2-7
d_call: TRBD1
v_call: TRBV6-1
cdr3_nt: TGTGCCAGCAGCCACAGGGGATCCTACGAGCAGTACTTC
cdr3_aa: CASSHRGSYEQYF

clone_size: NA
j_call: TRBJ2-5
d_call: NA
v_call: TRBV11-1
cdr3_nt: TGTGCCAGCAGCTCGAGCCCTAGCCGCCAAGAGACCCAGTACTTC
cdr3_aa: CASSSSPSRQETQYF

clone_size: NA
j_call: TRBJ1-2
d_call: NA
v_call: TRBV27
cdr3_nt: TGTGCCAGCAGTCCAGGAGGGCAGGTCTATGGCTACACCTTC
cdr3_aa: CASSPGGQVYGYTF

clone_size: NA
j_call: TRBJ1-3
d_call: NA
v_call: TRBV27
cdr3_nt: TGTGTCAGCAGAGCCACGGGGAGAGGTGGAAACACCATATATTTT
cdr3_aa: CVSRATGRGGNTIYF

clone_size: NA
j_call: TRBJ2-7
d_call: NA
v_call: TRBV6-6
cdr3_nt: TGTGCCAGCAGTTACTCTCTACAGGGACGGCACGAGCAGTACTTC
cdr3_aa: CASSYSLQGRHEQYF

clone_size: NA
j_call: TRBJ2-3
d_call: NA
v_call: TRBV9
cdr3_nt: TGTGCCAGCAGCGTAGGCGAGGATACGCAGTATTTT
cdr3_aa: CASSVGEDTQYF

clone_size: once
j_call: TRBJ2-7
d_call: TRBD1
v_call: TRBV19
cdr3_nt: TGTGCCAGTAATTCGGGACAGGGGGTCGGCGAGCAGTACTTC
cdr3_aa: CASNSGQGVGEQYF

clone_size: few
j_call: TRBJ1-1
d_call: TRBD1
v_call: TRBV10-2
cdr3_nt: TGCGCCAGCAGTGAGAGGGACAGGGGGGTGAACACTGAAGCTTTCTTT
cdr3_aa: CASSERDRGVNTEAFF

clone_size: NA
j_call: TRBJ1-2
d_call: NA
v_call: TRBV6-4
cdr3_nt: TGTGCCAGCAGTGACTCGGTAGAAAGTATGGATGGCTACACCTTC
cdr3_aa: CASSDSVESMDGYTF

clone_size: NA
j_call: TRBJ2-7
d_call: TRBD1
v_call: TRBV6-5
cdr3_nt: TGTGCCAGCAGTTACTCGGATACAGGGGTACGTGAGCAGTACTTC
cdr3_aa: CASSYSDTGVREQYF

clone_size: NA
j_call: TRBJ1-5
d_call: NA
v_call: TRBV2
cdr3_nt: TGTGCCAGCAGTGAACTACAGTTCAATCAGCCCCAGCATTTT
cdr3_aa: CASSELQFNQPQHF

clone_size: NA
j_call: TRBJ2-6
d_call: NA
v_call: TRBV21-1
cdr3_nt: TGTGCCAGCAGCAAAATGACGAGGAGGACAGCTGGGGCCAACGTCCTGACTTTC
cdr3_aa: CASSKMTRRTAGANVLTF

clone_size: NA
j_call: TRBJ2-3
d_call: TRBD2
v_call: TRBV7-6
cdr3_nt: TGTGCCAGCAGCTCCCGGACTAGCGGCTTCACAGATACGCAGTATTTT
cdr3_aa: CASSSRTSGFTDTQYF

clone_size: NA
j_call: TRBJ2-5
d_call: NA
v_call: TRBV5-6
cdr3_nt: TGTGCCAGCAGCTTAAAGGGGGAGACCCAGTACTTC
cdr3_aa: CASSLKGETQYF

clone_size: NA
j_call: TRBJ2-4
d_call: NA
v_call: TRBV27
cdr3_nt: TGTGCCAGCAGTGTACAGGGTTACGCCATTCAGTACTTC
cdr3_aa: CASSVQGYAIQYF

clone_size: NA
j_call: TRBJ1-1
d_call: NA
v_call: TRBV28
cdr3_nt: TGTGCCAGCAGTTCCACAGGGCAAGGGATGAACACTGAAGCTTTCTTT
cdr3_aa: CASSSTGQGMNTEAFF

clone_size: NA
j_call: TRBJ2-2
d_call: TRBD1
v_call: TRBV5-6
cdr3_nt: TGTGCCAGCAGCTACGGGACAGGAGGCACCGGGGAGCTGTTTTTT
cdr3_aa: CASSYGTGGTGELFF

clone_size: NA
j_call: TRBJ2-1
d_call: TRBD1
v_call: TRBV7-7
cdr3_nt: TGTGCTAGCAGCCCCCGGACAGGGGACAACAATGAGCAGTTCTTC
cdr3_aa: CASSPRTGDNNEQFF

clone_size: NA
j_call: TRBJ1-4
d_call: TRBD1
v_call: TRBV30
cdr3_nt: TGTGCCTGGAGTTTCAAGGGGGCTGATGAAAAACTGTTTTTT
cdr3_aa: CAWSFKGADEKLFF

clone_size: once
j_call: TRBJ2-7
d_call: TRBD1
v_call: TRBV7-6
cdr3_nt: TGTGCCAGCAGCCTAATCGGACAGGGGGTCAACGAGCAGTACTTC
cdr3_aa: CASSLIGQGVNEQYF

clone_size: NA
j_call: TRBJ2-5
d_call: NA
v_call: TRBV6-5
cdr3_nt: TGTGCCAGCAGGTCCCCTAGCGCAAATGAAGAGACCCAGTACTTC
cdr3_aa: CASRSPSANEETQYF

clone_size: NA
j_call: TRBJ1-1
d_call: NA
v_call: TRBV28
cdr3_nt: TGTGCCAGCAGGAGGCAGGGCTGGATCACTGAAGCTTTCTTT
cdr3_aa: CASRRQGWITEAFF

clone_size: NA
j_call: TRBJ1-3
d_call: TRBD1
v_call: TRBV6-6
cdr3_nt: TGTGCCAGCAGTTACTATCAGGGGGCGCGTGGAAACACCATATATTTT
cdr3_aa: CASSYYQGARGNTIYF

clone_size: NA
j_call: TRBJ2-1
d_call: NA
v_call: TRBV2
cdr3_nt: TGTGCCAGCAGTGACGGGTTCTCCTACAATGAGCAGTTCTTC
cdr3_aa: CASSDGFSYNEQFF

clone_size: NA
j_call: TRBJ2-3
d_call: TRBD2
v_call: TRBV28
cdr3_nt: TGTGCCAGCAGTTTCCCAGAGCGGGAGATCCGCACAGATACGCAGTATTTT
cdr3_aa: CASSFPEREIRTDTQYF

clone_size: NA
j_call: TRBJ1-6
d_call: NA
v_call: TRBV28
cdr3_nt: TGTGCCAGCAGTTCCCGACCAATACAGTACGGCCTTAATTCACCCCTCCACTTT
cdr3_aa: CASSSRPIQYGLNSPLHF

clone_size: NA
j_call: TRBJ1-6
d_call: NA
v_call: TRBV5-6
cdr3_nt: TGTGCCAGCAGACGTTTGGGGGCCTCTAATTCACCCCTCCACTTT
cdr3_aa: CASRRLGASNSPLHF

clone_size: NA
j_call: TRBJ2-7
d_call: NA
v_call: TRBV7-9
cdr3_nt: TGTGCCAGCAGCTTGGAATCTCCCGGGGACGAGCAGTACTTC
cdr3_aa: CASSLESPGDEQYF

clone_size: NA
j_call: TRBJ2-1
d_call: NA
v_call: TRBV5-1
cdr3_nt: TGCGCCAGCCTTCAATGGGGCCATCCTGGCGGGGTCAATGAGCAGTTCTTC
cdr3_aa: CASLQWGHPGGVNEQFF

clone_size: NA
j_call: TRBJ1-1
d_call: NA
v_call: TRBV19
cdr3_nt: TGTGCCAGTAGTATCCCAGGATCAGGAGGCACTGAAGCTTTCTTT
cdr3_aa: CASSIPGSGGTEAFF

clone_size: NA
j_call: TRBJ2-5
d_call: TRBD2
v_call: TRBV2
cdr3_nt: TGTGCCAGCAACCTAGCGGGACATTACCAAGAGACCCAGTACTTC
cdr3_aa: CASNLAGHYQETQYF

clone_size: NA
j_call: TRBJ1-2
d_call: NA
v_call: TRBV6-5
cdr3_nt: TGTGCCAGCAGTTACCCGGACAGCAATGGCTACACCTTC
cdr3_aa: CASSYPDSNGYTF

clone_size: NA
j_call: TRBJ1-1
d_call: NA
v_call: TRBV7-8
cdr3_nt: TGTGCCAGCAGCTTAGCGGGCAGAGAAGCTTTCTTT
cdr3_aa: CASSLAGREAFF

clone_size: NA
j_call: TRBJ1-1
d_call: TRBD1
v_call: TRBV6-1
cdr3_nt: TGTGCCAGCAGGTTACAGGGGGTGAACACTGAAGCTTTCTTT
cdr3_aa: CASRLQGVNTEAFF

clone_size: NA
j_call: TRBJ2-7
d_call: TRBD1
v_call: TRBV6-1
cdr3_nt: TGTGCCAGCAGACGAATGACAGGGTCCGAGCAGTACTTC
cdr3_aa: CASRRMTGSEQYF

clone_size: NA
j_call: TRBJ2-2
d_call: NA
v_call: TRBV25-1
cdr3_nt: TGTGCCAGCAGTGACAGTTGGACCGGGGAGCTGTTTTTT
cdr3_aa: CASSDSWTGELFF

clone_size: NA
j_call: TRBJ1-2
d_call: TRBD1
v_call: TRBV5-4
cdr3_nt: TGTGCCAGCAGCTTGGGGGACCACATGGGGACAGGGAGGAGTGGCTACACCTTC
cdr3_aa: CASSLGDHMGTGRSGYTF

clone_size: NA
j_call: TRBJ2-7
d_call: TRBD2
v_call: TRBV5-5
cdr3_nt: TGTGCCAGCAGCCTGAGACTAGCGGGAAATCGAGTCGAGCAGTACTTC
cdr3_aa: CASSLRLAGNRVEQYF

clone_size: few
j_call: TRBJ2-7
d_call: TRBD2
v_call: TRBV9
cdr3_nt: TGTGCCAGCAGCGTGGGCGGGGGACTAGCGGATTTATCCTACGAGCAGTACTTC
cdr3_aa: CASSVGGGLADLSYEQYF

clone_size: once
j_call: TRBJ2-7
d_call: NA
v_call: TRBV5-1
cdr3_nt: TGCGCCAGCAGCCCCCAGGGGCGAGGCGACGAGCAGTACTTC
cdr3_aa: CASSPQGRGDEQYF